What follows are 24 T cell receptor beta chains derived from one specimen sequenced in a study of blood T cell repertoires in COVID-19. Sequencing was performed with immunoSEQ multiplex PCR; in TCRdb, only in-frame clones are kept and a portion is missing. The top ten clones hold roughly 3.2% of a sample with over 150,000 clones, approximately 84% of them seen once. The sequenced sample was PBMCs or T cells enriched from blood (not recorded which). The source is a woman aged 25 to 45 who had recovered from COVID-19.

J is TRBJ1-1 and V is TRBV18, with D perhaps matching TRBD1 (6 bases). V was shortened by 0 bases and J by 5 bases, with 10 bases between the two germline ends. CDR1 and CDR2 from the germline V gene are KGHSH and LQKENI. CDR3 length: 14 amino acids. The CDR3 DNA follows: TGTGCCAGCTCACCACCGCAGGGGAGTACTGAAGCTTTCTTT. Its protein product is CASSPPQGSTEAFF.

In this sample, this clone turned up a few times. This sequence joins TRBV15 and TRBJ1-5; D is possibly TRBD1 (5 bases). This CDR3 region has 15 residues. Trimming shortened V by 0 bases and J by 6 bases, and 12 bases separated the two germline ends. Germline CDR1 LNHNV, CDR2 YYDKDF (reference sequence). The CDR3 protein is CATSREGQGIQPQHF. For the CDR3, the DNA is TGTGCCACCAGCAGAGAAGGGCAGGGAATTCAGCCCCAGCATTTT.

The CDR3 protein is CASSGRLAGRYNEQFF. The CDR3 nucleotides read TGTGCCAGCAGTGGAAGACTAGCGGGGCGGTACAATGAGCAGTTCTTC. The chain couples TRBV6-4 to TRBJ2-1; 11 bases align to TRBD2. Germline values: CDR1 MRHNA, CDR2 SNTAGT. After removal of 4 bases from V and 4 bases from J, the junction contained 6 bases not matched to a gene. CDR3 size: 16 residues.

This clone was counted a single time. This rearrangement joins TRBV6-5 to TRBJ1-2, with 9 nucleotides matching TRBD1. The CDR3 runs 16 residues. Germline V CDR1 and CDR2: MNHEY, SVGAGI. Trimming at V came to 2 bases and at J to 3 bases, leaving 7 bases not matched to a gene. CDR3 protein: CASSYRSGQGDYGYTF. The CDR3 DNA follows: TGTGCCAGCAGTTACCGGTCGGGACAGGGCGACTATGGCTACACCTTC.

The V and J genes are TRBV7-3 and TRBJ1-6; no clear D. Germline CDR1 and CDR2: SGHTA and FQGTGA. This CDR3 is built from 16 residues. The V end was cut by 5 bases, the J end by 0 bases, with 11 bases between. CDR3 coding DNA: TGTGCCAGCAGCCTTGACTCAAGCTCCTATAATTCACCCCTCCACTTT. Translated: CASSLDSSSYNSPLHF. Full variable domain (rest looked up from reference TRBV7-3 and TRBJ1-6): GAGVSQTPSNKVTEKGKYVELRCDPISGHTALYWYRQSLGQGPEFLIYFQGTGAADDSGLPNDRFFAVRPEGSVSTLKIQRTERGDSAVYLCASSLDSSSYNSPLHFGNGTRLTVT.

V and J are TRBV27 and TRBJ1-6; a possible D gene is TRBD1 (6 bases). The ends were cut back, 3 bases at V and 7 bases at J, with 10 bases in the middle. The CDR3 totals 14 residues. Germline V gives CDR1 MNHEY, CDR2 SMNVEV (reference sequence). In nucleotides, the CDR3 is TGTGCCAGCAGTTTCCGGCAGGGGAATTCACCCCTCCACTTT. Translation gives CASSFRQGNSPLHF.

The chain couples TRBV7-9 to TRBJ2-3; 9 nucleotides align to TRBD1. V lost 5 bases, J lost 6 bases, and 12 bases stayed unmatched. The CDR3 consists of 16 residues. Germline CDR1 SEHNR, CDR2 FQNEAQ (reference sequence). The CDR3 reads CASSQQTGTGSDTQYF. The CDR3 coding sequence is TGTGCCAGCAGCCAGCAGACAGGGACAGGGTCTGATACGCAGTATTTT.

This chain uses TRBV19 with TRBJ1-5; 8 positions agree with TRBD1. This CDR3 comprises 18 residues. The V gene end was trimmed by 0 bases and the J gene end by 1 base; junction bases not matched to a gene: 8. From germline, CDR1 is LNHDA and CDR2 SQIVND (reference sequence). Here the CDR3 reads CASSIDRTGQTSNQPQHF. In DNA form, the CDR3 reads TGTGCCAGTAGTATAGATCGGACAGGGCAGACAAGCAATCAGCCCCAGCATTTT. Supplemented by reference TRBV19 and TRBJ1-5, the full variable domain reads DGGITQSPKYLFRKEGQNVTLSCEQNLNHDAMYWYRQDPGQGLRLIYYSQIVNDFQKGDIAEGYSVSREKKESFPLTVTSAQKNPTAFYLCASSIDRTGQTSNQPQHFGDGTRLSIL.

This chain links TRBV6-4 with TRBJ2-7; weak D call: TRBD2 (6 bases). V was shortened by 5 bases and J by 3 bases, with 14 bases between the two germline ends. CDR3 length: 14 residues. CDR1 MRHNA and CDR2 SNTAGT come from the germline V gene. In DNA, the CDR3 is TGTGCCAGCAGTCAGAGGACTACCCGCTACGAGCAGTACTTC. Its translation: CASSQRTTRYEQYF.

This clone was found once. This chain joins TRBV12-5 and TRBJ2-1, with a weak D call TRBD2 (5 bases). Germline-derived CDR1 and CDR2 are LGHNT and FRNRAP. The CDR3 is made up of 12 amino acids. Trimming took 7 bases from V and 8 from J, leaving 12 bases between them. The CDR3 nucleotides are TGTGCTAGTGCCCGGGAAGTCCATGAGCAGTTCTTC. Amino acid sequence: CASAREVHEQFF.

This sequence joins TRBV28 and TRBJ2-2; weak D call: TRBD1 (5 bases). This CDR3 region has 15 residues. Trimming took off 3 bases at V and 2 bases at J, with 10 bases between the two ends. Per germline, CDR1 MDHEN and CDR2 SYDVKM. CDR3 protein: CASSFARVNTGELFF. The CDR3 nucleotides read TGTGCCAGCAGTTTCGCCAGGGTTAACACCGGGGAGCTGTTTTTT. Full variable domain (rest looked up from reference TRBV28 and TRBJ2-2): DVKVTQSSRYLVKRTGEKVFLECVQDMDHENMFWYRQDPGLGLRLIYFSYDVKMKEKGDIPEGYSVSREKKERFSLILESASTNQTSMYLCASSFARVNTGELFFGEGSRLTVL.

The rearrangement joins TRBV3-1 (or the pseudogene TRBV3-2) to TRBJ2-1; 9 bases line up with TRBD2. J was trimmed by 7 bases and V by 4 bases; bases with no gene match: 11. The CDR3 contains 16 residues. Germline lookup yields CDR1 LGHDT and CDR2 YNNKEL (reference sequence). CDR3 DNA: TGTGCCAGCAGCCTTCAGTCTAGCGGGAAAGTGAATGAGCAGTTCTTC. Its translation: CASSLQSSGKVNEQFF.

V and J are TRBV7-8 and TRBJ1-3; D may be TRBD1 (5 bases). The germline V gene has CDR1 SGHVS and CDR2 FQNEAQ. This CDR3 region has 15 residues. V was cut by 7 bases and J by 3 bases, with 16 bases left in between. The CDR3 protein is CASIINSGGGNTIYF. CDR3 in DNA: TGTGCCAGCATCATTAACTCGGGGGGTGGAAACACCATATATTTT. Drawing the rest from reference TRBV7-8 and TRBJ1-3, the complete variable domain is GAGVSQSPRYKVAKRGQDVALRCDPISGHVSLFWYQQALGQGPEFLTYFQNEAQLDKSGLPSDRFFAERPEGSVSTLKIQRTQQEDSAVYLCASIINSGGGNTIYFGEGSWLTVV.

V is TRBV7-3 and J is TRBJ2-5; 8 positions match TRBD2. V trimming: 2 bases; J trimming: 5 bases; junction bases outside the gene matches: 7. Germline CDR1 reads SGHTA; CDR2 reads FQGTGA. The CDR3 is made up of 15 amino acids. The CDR3 is CASSLASGSFETQYF. CDR3 nucleotides: TGTGCCAGCAGCTTAGCCAGCGGGAGTTTCGAGACCCAGTACTTC.

The chain has TRBV27 and TRBJ1-5; weak D call: TRBD1 (6 bases). V gave up 6 bases and J gave up 0 bases, with 9 bases separating them. Germline-derived CDR1 and CDR2 are MNHEY and SMNVEV (reference sequence). The CDR3 totals 14 residues. For the CDR3, the DNA is TGTGCCAGCAGGCAACAGGGTAGCAATCAGCCCCAGCATTTT. It is translated as CASRQQGSNQPQHF.

This clone has just a few counts. The chain employs TRBV19 and TRBJ1-4, with D unresolved. From germline, CDR1 is LNHDA and CDR2 SQIVND (reference sequence). V dropped 7 bases and J dropped 8 bases, with 8 bases sitting between them. The CDR3 has 11 residues. The CDR3 protein is CASTMREKLFF. The CDR3 nucleotides read TGTGCCAGTACTATGCGAGAAAAACTGTTTTTT.

The J gene is TRBJ1-3, the V gene TRBV10-3; D ambiguous. V was trimmed by 10 bases and J by 2 bases, leaving 9 bases between them. The V gene's germline CDR1 is ENHRY and CDR2 SYGVKD. The CDR3 length is 12 residues. The CDR3 region is CASRGTGNTIYF. The CDR3 DNA sequence: TGTGCCAGCCGCGGAACTGGAAACACCATATATTTT.

The chain employs TRBV18 and TRBJ2-2, with 10 bases fitting TRBD1. The trim removed 3 bases at V and 0 bases at J, leaving 4 bases unmatched. Germline V gene lookup returns CDR1 KGHSH and CDR2 LQKENI. This CDR3 comprises 17 residues. The CDR3 DNA is TGTGCCAGCTCACCCGGACAGGGGGAGTCGAACACCGGGGAGCTGTTTTTT. Translated, it gives CASSPGQGESNTGELFF. Variable domain in full (rest from reference TRBV18 and TRBJ2-2): NAGVMQNPRHLVRRRGQEARLRCSPMKGHSHVYWYRQLPEEGLKFMVYLQKENIIDESGMPKERFSAEFPKEGPSILRIQQVVRGDSAAYFCASSPGQGESNTGELFFGEGSRLTVL.

The V call is TRBV10-2, the J call TRBJ1-1; the D is unclear. Trimming pared 7 bases from V and 3 bases from J, leaving 15 bases between. Per the germline V gene, CDR1 is WSHSY and CDR2 is SAAADI. The CDR3 has 14 residues. DNA for the CDR3: TGCGCCAGCACTCGAGGCCGGTTCGACACTGAAGCTTTCTTT. Residues: CASTRGRFDTEAFF.

The V call is TRBV24-1, the J call TRBJ1-1; D perhaps matches TRBD1 (5 bases). This CDR3 is 14 amino acids long. Germline CDR1 is KGHDR and CDR2 is SFDVKD. Trimming shortened V by 3 bases and J by 4 bases, and 11 bases separated the two germline ends. The DNA of the CDR3 is TGTGCCACCAGTGATGGGACTCTCAGCACTGAAGCTTTCTTT. Its protein is CATSDGTLSTEAFF.

The chain employs TRBV10-1 and TRBJ2-1; a weak D match, TRBD2 (5 bases). V was trimmed by 7 bases and J by 7 bases, leaving 20 bases between them. The CDR3 is 15 amino acids. CDR1 and CDR2 from the germline V gene are WNHNN and SYGVQD (reference sequence). The CDR3 reads CASNGERQIMNEQFF. In nucleotides, the CDR3 is TGCGCCAGCAACGGCGAGCGGCAAATAATGAATGAGCAGTTCTTC.

This chain uses TRBV28 with TRBJ2-5; 9 bases map to TRBD1. The CDR3 runs to 16 residues. Trimming removed 6 bases from V and 5 bases from J; junction bases left unmatched: 13. Germline CDR1 reads MDHEN; CDR2 reads SYDVKM. The CDR3 DNA is TGTGCCAGCAGACCACAGGGGGCGCTGATTGCTGAGACCCAGTACTTC. As protein: CASRPQGALIAETQYF.

This rearrangement joins TRBV25-1 to TRBJ1-5; D not certain. Trimming left V 1 base short and J 5 bases short, with 3 bases between. Germline-derived CDR1 and CDR2 are MGHDK and SYGVNS. This CDR3 is built from 12 residues. DNA of the CDR3: TGTGCCAGCAGTGAATCCGATCAGCCCCAGCATTTT. Amino acids: CASSESDQPQHF.

The chain uses TRBV28 and TRBJ2-7; D unclear. The CDR3 totals 11 residues. Germline V gene data show CDR1 as MDHEN and CDR2 as SYDVKM. The germline V and J ends were trimmed by 6 bases and 2 bases, with 5 bases remaining between them. The CDR3 DNA reads as TGTGCCAGCAGCCCTACCTACGAGCAGTACTTC. Its protein is CASSPTYEQYF.